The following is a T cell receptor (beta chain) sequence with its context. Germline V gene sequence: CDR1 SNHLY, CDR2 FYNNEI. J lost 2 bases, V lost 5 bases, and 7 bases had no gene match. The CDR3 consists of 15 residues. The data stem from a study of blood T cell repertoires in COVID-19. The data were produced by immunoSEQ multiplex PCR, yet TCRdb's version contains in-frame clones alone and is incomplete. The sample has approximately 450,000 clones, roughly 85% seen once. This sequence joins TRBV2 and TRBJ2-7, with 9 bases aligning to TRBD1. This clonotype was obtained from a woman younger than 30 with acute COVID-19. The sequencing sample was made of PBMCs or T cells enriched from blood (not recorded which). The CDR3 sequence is CASSLQGALAYEQYF. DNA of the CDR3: TGTGCCAGCAGTCTACAGGGGGCTCTGGCCTACGAGCAGTACTTC.